This is a list of T cell receptor beta chains from one sample in a study of blood T cell repertoires in COVID-19. The assay was immunoSEQ multiplex PCR, and TCRdb's table has in-frame clones only and misses some. The sample lists a few hundred thousand clones, 85% to 90% seen once, with 3.5% to 4.5% in the top ten. Sequencing was carried out using PBMCs or T cells enriched from blood (not recorded which). The receptor source for this set is a man between 25 and 39 years old who had recovered from COVID-19. The CDR3 runs from the conserved cysteine through the conserved F or W. The order of the fields is D gene, clone size, J gene, V gene, CDR3 DNA, CDR3 protein. D genes are given only for firm matches. Clone sizes are given selectively: once, few, many, or a class where the clone is expanded.

D gene: TRBD2; clone size: .; J gene: TRBJ2-2; V gene: TRBV25-1; CDR3 DNA: TGTGCCAGCAGTGAATACGGCGGGAGTAAGGGCGGGGAGCTGTTTTTT; CDR3 protein: CASSEYGGSKGGELFF
D gene: .; clone size: .; J gene: TRBJ1-6; V gene: TRBV10-2; CDR3 DNA: TGCGCCAGCAGTACAGGGAAAACCCTCCACTTT; CDR3 protein: CASSTGKTLHF
D gene: .; clone size: .; J gene: TRBJ1-1; V gene: TRBV24-1; CDR3 DNA: TGTGCCACGAGTATGACAGGCTTGAACACTGAAGCTTTCTTT; CDR3 protein: CATSMTGLNTEAFF
D gene: .; clone size: .; J gene: TRBJ2-7; V gene: TRBV6-5; CDR3 DNA: TGTGCCAGCCCCGCGGAAGGACAGCTAGAAGAGCAGTACTTC; CDR3 protein: CASPAEGQLEEQYF
D gene: TRBD1; clone size: .; J gene: TRBJ2-2; V gene: TRBV6-5; CDR3 DNA: TGTGCCAGCAGTTACAGGGACAGGGGCACCGGGGAGCTGTTTTTT; CDR3 protein: CASSYRDRGTGELFF
D gene: .; clone size: once; J gene: TRBJ2-7; V gene: TRBV15; CDR3 DNA: TGTGCCACCAGCAGAGATAGGAGCTCCTACGAGCAGTACTTC; CDR3 protein: CATSRDRSSYEQYF
D gene: .; clone size: few; J gene: TRBJ2-2; V gene: TRBV14; CDR3 DNA: TGTGCCAGCAGAGCAGGGGCGGGCACCGGGGAGCTGTTTTTT; CDR3 protein: CASRAGAGTGELFF
D gene: .; clone size: .; J gene: TRBJ1-5; V gene: TRBV29-1; CDR3 DNA: TGCAGCGTCAGAGGGGGTATGGACAATCAGCCCCAGCATTTT; CDR3 protein: CSVRGGMDNQPQHF
D gene: TRBD1; clone size: .; J gene: TRBJ1-6; V gene: TRBV7-9; CDR3 DNA: TGTGCCAGCAGCCCGATGCTGACAGGGGCCGCCAGTTCACCCCTCCACTTT; CDR3 protein: CASSPMLTGAASSPLHF
D gene: .; clone size: .; J gene: TRBJ2-1; V gene: TRBV21-1; CDR3 DNA: TGTGCCAGCAGCAAAGGAGGGACTAGCGGTTACTACAATGAGCAGTTCTTC; CDR3 protein: CASSKGGTSGYYNEQFF
D gene: .; clone size: .; J gene: TRBJ1-5; V gene: TRBV24-1; CDR3 DNA: TGTGCCACCAGTGATTTGAAGCGAGGAGGGAGATCAAATCAGCCCCAGCATTTT; CDR3 protein: CATSDLKRGGRSNQPQHF